This TCR beta chain appears in the sequencing data of a study of T cell responses to AZD1222 COVID-19 vaccine. Broader study findings: CD4 TCRs associated with vaccination spanned spike, dominating at 160-218 and 743-854.

V was pared by 2 bases and J by 5 bases, with 10 bases between. Germline V gene lookup returns CDR1 MNHNY and CDR2 SVGAGI (reference sequence). The CDR3 loop spans 14 amino acids. Points on this clone: Its antigen is not identified.

Sequencing was performed with immunoSEQ multiplex PCR; in TCRdb, only in-frame clones are kept and a portion is missing. The data hold approximately 140,000 clones, with around 90% observed a single time. The sample in question was peripheral blood, obtained on day 0 of AZD1222 vaccination. The clonotype originates from an adult in good health. The rearrangement joins TRBV6-6 to TRBJ1-5; D not certain. The CDR3 DNA reads TGTGCCAGCAGTTACGCCGGGTTTGATCAGCCCCAGCATTTT. It is translated as CASSYAGFDQPQHF.